This TCR beta chain is drawn from a study of blood T cell repertoires in COVID-19 (dated by TCRdb to about 2020). Background for the entire study: Collaborator samples came from the United States, Italy and Spain and covered acute and convalescent phases of COVID-19. The prospective study material was composed of cDNA or gDNA derived from T cells, B-cell-depleted T cells, or PBMCs. Deeply sampled blood TCRbeta repertoires from subjects exposed to, actively infected with, or recovered from COVID-19 were included in the dataset. The repertoires were released in a freely available public database intended as a resource for research on the immune response to SARS-CoV-2. Samples were obtained from the ongoing ImmuneRACE study (first 160 participants) and from over 1,000 subjects provided by 6 global collaborators. The sample metadata nearly always contained a de-identified subject ID, COVID-19 status, age in years and sex. Where HLA class I and class II types were available, the types were taken from metadata supplied by the sample provider, not from assay-based typing. What the research found in general, with its limitations: The quantity of clinical and demographic metadata differed by source and by participant and was supplied without curation.

The immunoSEQ Assay, a bias-controlled multiplex PCR, was used to amplify TCRbeta CDR3 regions from genomic DNA. In the original analysis: Nucleated cell counts per sample were estimated from amplification of reference gene primers within the assay. To quantify the absolute abundance of each unique TCRbeta CDR3 rearrangement, sequence reads were collapsed and filtered. Productive Simpson clonality was computed per sample as the square root of Simpson's diversity index over productive rearrangements. The table comes from immuneACCESS by way of TCRdb, which keeps in-frame sequences with V and J called. Part of the clones is missing from these tables; in studies checked, under half for an unresolved V gene and the rest for unknown reasons. V and J calls and clone size are as listed in that table; D and trimming were resolved from the DNA. For this sample the table gives 50,000 to 65,000 clones, of which just over 85% were detected only once. The ten largest make up about 4.5% of the sample.

V was cut back by 5 bases and J by 1 base, leaving a gap of 12 bases between them. The CDR3 measures 14 amino acids from cysteine to phenylalanine. Only the CDR3 part of the read is kept: 42 bases, read in frame from the first base. From a lookup of the germline V gene (reference sequence), CDR1 and CDR2 are PRHDT and FYEKMQ. Each collaborating institution followed its own protocols to collect whole blood in K2EDTA tubes. For TCRbeta analysis, collaborator samples were shipped as frozen whole blood, as isolated PBMCs, or as DNA extracted from either sample type. Note on this clone: The antigen this receptor binds is unknown. Nothing much larger sits one base from this clone, and base qualities are not available.

Recombination connected TRBV13 to TRBJ2-7; TRBD2 might be the D gene, on 5 matching bases. Sequenced material: peripheral blood. The sequence was collected from a man in his 60s with acute or convalescent COVID-19. The CDR3 region has the sequence CASSLPGESYEQYF. The nucleotide sequence reads TGTGCCAGCAGCCTCCCCGGGGAATCCTACGAGCAGTACTTC. The CDR3, completed at both ends by the reference TRBV13 and TRBJ2-7 genes, gives the full variable domain AAGVIQSPRHLIKEKRETATLKCYPIPRHDTVYWYQQGPGQDPQFLISFYEKMQSDKGSIPDRFSAQQFSDYHSELNMSSLELGDSALYFCASSLPGESYEQYFGPGTRLTVT.